Presented here are 20 T cell receptor beta chains from one specimen sequenced in a study of T cell responses to AZD1222 COVID-19 vaccine. The assay was immunoSEQ multiplex PCR, and TCRdb's table has in-frame clones only and misses some. The sample contains roughly 120,000 clones, around 90% of which appear only once. This sample comprised peripheral blood, obtained on day 0 of AZD1222 vaccination. These receptor sequences come from an adult in good health.

CDR3 in amino acids: CASSLPGTVEEQYF. Written as DNA, the CDR3 is TGTGCCAGCAGTTTGCCCGGGACCGTGGAAGAGCAGTACTTC. V usage is TRBV28 and J usage is TRBJ2-7, with D perhaps TRBD1 or TRBD2 (5 bases each). The germline gives CDR1 MDHEN, CDR2 SYDVKM. Trimming took off 3 bases at V and 7 bases at J, with 16 bases between the two ends. The CDR3 is 14 amino acids.

The chain has TRBV5-1 and TRBJ1-2; TRBD1 matches 8 bases. The CDR3 is 14 amino acids. J lost 4 bases, V lost 4 bases, and 6 bases had no gene match. Germline V gives CDR1 SGHRS, CDR2 YFSETQ. This CDR3 is CASSPTGAGYGYTF. The CDR3 DNA sequence: TGCGCCAGCAGCCCGACAGGGGCGGGCTATGGCTACACCTTC.

The chain has TRBV10-2 and TRBJ2-7, with 12 positions matching TRBD2. J gave up 7 bases and V 4 bases, and 5 bases lay outside the gene matches. Germline assignment: CDR1 WSHSY and CDR2 SAAADI. This CDR3 is 14 amino acids long. CDR3 in DNA: TGCGCCAGCAGTGGACTAGCGGGAGTGCGGGAGCAGTACTTC. It is translated as CASSGLAGVREQYF.

This clone appeared a few times. CDR3 protein: CASALLGQNPYEQYF. CDR3 sequence (DNA): TGTGCCAGTGCTCTATTGGGACAGAATCCCTACGAGCAGTACTTC. The chain couples TRBV2 to TRBJ2-7; 7 nucleotides line up with TRBD1. Germline values: CDR1 SNHLY, CDR2 FYNNEI. Trimming at V came to 9 bases and at J to 2 bases, leaving 13 bases not matched to a gene. The CDR3 has 15 residues.

The V gene is TRBV11-2, the J gene TRBJ2-7; D remains unclear. The CDR3 spans 15 residues. The ends were cut back, 4 bases at V and 3 bases at J, with 16 bases in the middle. CDR1 is SGHAT and CDR2 is FQNNGV in the germline V gene. CDR3 coding DNA: TGTGCCAGCAGCTCACCTTTTAGTAGAGTCTACGAGCAGTACTTC. Translation gives CASSSPFSRVYEQYF. Looking up the rest from reference TRBV11-2 and TRBJ2-7 gives the full variable domain: EAGVAQSPRYKIIEKRQSVAFWCNPISGHATLYWYQQILGQGPKLLIQFQNNGVVDDSQLPKDRFSAERLKGVDSTLKIQPAKLEDSAVYLCASSSPFSRVYEQYFGPGTRLTVT.

This clone was observed a handful of times. V is TRBV24-1 and J is TRBJ2-5, with 10 bases lining up with TRBD2. Looked up from germline, CDR1 is KGHDR and CDR2 is SFDVKD. The CDR3 is 13 residues long. With V trimmed by 5 bases and J by 4 bases, 0 bases remained unmatched. The CDR3 DNA follows: TGTGCCACCAGTGCTAGCGGGAGAGAGACCCAGTACTTC. Its protein product is CATSASGRETQYF.

The chain is built from TRBV11-2 and TRBJ1-5; D is unresolved. V lost 5 bases and J 6 bases, leaving 14 bases between the germline ends. Germline V gives CDR1 SGHAT, CDR2 FQNNGV. This CDR3 is built from 14 residues. The CDR3 loop is CASSPSRSGQPQHF. CDR3 nucleotides: TGTGCCAGCAGCCCATCCCGCAGCGGTCAGCCCCAGCATTTT.

The chain is built from TRBV7-2 and TRBJ1-2; D is undetermined. This CDR3 comprises 14 residues. Trimming shortened V by 5 bases and J by 7 bases, and 17 bases separated the two germline ends. The germline gives CDR1 SGHTA, CDR2 FQGNSA. Here the CDR3 reads CASSPGISVSGYTF. In DNA, the CDR3 is TGTGCCAGCAGCCCTGGTATTTCGGTCTCTGGCTACACCTTC. The whole variable domain, remainder taken from reference TRBV7-2 and TRBJ1-2, is GAGVSQSPSNKVTEKGKDVELRCDPISGHTALYWYRQSLGQGLEFLIYFQGNSAPDKSGLPSDRFSAERTGGSVSTLTIQRTQQEDSAVYLCASSPGISVSGYTFGSGTRLTVV.

This sequence joins TRBV11-2 and TRBJ2-2, with TRBD1 matching 9 bases. The CDR3 totals 17 residues. The germline CDR1 and CDR2 sequences are SGHAT and FQNNGV. The V gene end was trimmed by 1 base and the J gene end by 1 base; junction bases not matched to a gene: 4. The CDR3, as DNA: TGTGCCAGCAGCTTAGTAAAGGGACAGGGGAACACCGGGGAGCTGTTTTTT. Translation gives CASSLVKGQGNTGELFF.

This chain joins TRBV12-3 or TRBV12-4 and TRBJ2-3; no firm D call. This CDR3 contains 12 residues. With 3 bases removed from V and 2 bases from J, the gap between germline ends came to 3 bases. The CDR3, as DNA: TGTGCCAGCAGTTTTCTCACAGATACGCAGTATTTT. Amino acids: CASSFLTDTQYF.

This clone is a singleton in its sample. This rearrangement joins TRBV10-2 to TRBJ1-5; unclear D gene. Germline V gives CDR1 WSHSY, CDR2 SAAADI. V dropped 10 bases and J dropped 0 bases, with 13 bases sitting between them. This CDR3 has 14 residues. In DNA form, the CDR3 reads TGCGCCACCTTGGAGCGTCATAGCAATCAGCCCCAGCATTTT. This gives the protein CATLERHSNQPQHF.

Here the CDR3 DNA reads TGTGCCAGCAGTACTAACCGGGCCCCGACTGGTGAGCAGTTCTTC. Protein sequence: CASSTNRAPTGEQFF. This chain links TRBV27 with TRBJ2-1; no reliable D call. This CDR3 has 15 amino acids. V was trimmed by 5 bases and J by 9 bases, leaving 20 bases between them. The germline CDR1 and CDR2 sequences are MNHEY and SMNVEV (reference sequence).

The genes are TRBV7-9 and TRBJ1-6; no definite D call. Trimming pared 0 bases from V and 11 bases from J, leaving 14 bases between. This CDR3 region has 15 residues. Germline CDR1 and CDR2: SEHNR and FQNEAQ (reference sequence). CDR3 DNA sequence: TGTGCCAGCAGCTTAGCGGACGAGGAAGGGCCACCCCTCCACTTT. This translates into CASSLADEEGPPLHF.

The CDR3 sequence: CASSQGLGQEYGYTF. The CDR3 DNA reads as TGTGCCAGCTCACAGGGCCTGGGACAGGAGTATGGCTACACCTTC. V is TRBV18 and J is TRBJ1-2; TRBD1 agrees at 8 bases. Germline lookup yields CDR1 KGHSH and CDR2 LQKENI. This CDR3 contains 15 residues. V gave up 4 bases and J gave up 5 bases; unmatched junction bases: 9.

This chain uses TRBV9 with TRBJ1-1, with D possibly matching TRBD1 (6 bases). V shed 6 bases and J shed 0 bases, with 9 bases lying between them. The CDR3 has 13 amino acids. Germline V gene sequence: CDR1 SGDLS, CDR2 YYNGEE. CDR3 residues: CASTRQVNTEAFF. CDR3 bases: TGTGCCAGCACCAGACAGGTGAACACTGAAGCTTTCTTT. Full variable domain (missing parts from reference TRBV9 and TRBJ1-1): DSGVTQTPKHLITATGQRVTLRCSPRSGDLSVYWYQQSLDQGLQFLIQYYNGEERAKGNILERFSAQQFPDLHSELNLSSLELGDSALYFCASTRQVNTEAFFGQGTRLTVV.

This clone has just a few counts. The V and J genes are TRBV3-1 (or the pseudogene TRBV3-2) and TRBJ1-1; D not resolved. The CDR3 is 14 residues long. V lost 2 bases to trimming and J lost 3 bases, with 10 bases between them. Germline CDR1 LGHDT, CDR2 YNNKEL (reference sequence). CDR3 protein: CASSQMGEDTEAFF. CDR3 DNA: TGTGCCAGCAGCCAAATGGGAGAAGACACTGAAGCTTTCTTT.

The V call is TRBV5-1, the J call TRBJ1-2; 8 positions match TRBD1. The V segment lost 4 bases and the J segment 6 bases; nucleotides outside the gene matches: 8. CDR1 and CDR2 (germline): SGHRS, YFSETQ. The CDR3 is made up of 14 amino acids. The CDR3 sequence: CASSPGQGANGYTF. DNA for the CDR3: TGCGCCAGCAGCCCGGGCCAGGGGGCCAATGGCTACACCTTC.

The chain couples TRBV2 to TRBJ2-5; D gene unclear. Germline CDR1 reads SNHLY; CDR2 reads FYNNEI. The germline V and J ends were trimmed by 8 bases and 1 base, with 17 bases remaining between them. This CDR3 has 15 residues. CDR3 DNA: TGTGCCAGCCAGCCGCTGGTTGGGCCCCAAGAGACCCAGTACTTC. This translates into CASQPLVGPQETQYF.

The chain joins TRBV5-8 to TRBJ2-4; no firm D call. V gave up 0 bases and J gave up 0 bases, with 7 bases separating them. The germline V gene encodes CDR1 SGHTS and CDR2 YDEGEE. This CDR3 is built from 15 residues. The CDR3 reads CASSLEQLAKNIQYF. The CDR3 coding sequence is TGTGCCAGCAGCTTGGAACAACTAGCCAAAAACATTCAGTACTTC.

This clone came up a few times. V gene TRBV5-4 combines with J gene TRBJ1-2, with TRBD1 matching over 8 bases. CDR3 length: 15 amino acids. Looked up from germline, CDR1 is SGHNT and CDR2 is YYREEE (reference sequence). The V segment lost 2 bases and the J segment 6 bases; nucleotides outside the gene matches: 9. The CDR3 sequence is CASSLVGTGTNGYTF. The CDR3 DNA follows: TGTGCCAGCAGCTTAGTCGGGACAGGCACTAATGGCTACACCTTC.